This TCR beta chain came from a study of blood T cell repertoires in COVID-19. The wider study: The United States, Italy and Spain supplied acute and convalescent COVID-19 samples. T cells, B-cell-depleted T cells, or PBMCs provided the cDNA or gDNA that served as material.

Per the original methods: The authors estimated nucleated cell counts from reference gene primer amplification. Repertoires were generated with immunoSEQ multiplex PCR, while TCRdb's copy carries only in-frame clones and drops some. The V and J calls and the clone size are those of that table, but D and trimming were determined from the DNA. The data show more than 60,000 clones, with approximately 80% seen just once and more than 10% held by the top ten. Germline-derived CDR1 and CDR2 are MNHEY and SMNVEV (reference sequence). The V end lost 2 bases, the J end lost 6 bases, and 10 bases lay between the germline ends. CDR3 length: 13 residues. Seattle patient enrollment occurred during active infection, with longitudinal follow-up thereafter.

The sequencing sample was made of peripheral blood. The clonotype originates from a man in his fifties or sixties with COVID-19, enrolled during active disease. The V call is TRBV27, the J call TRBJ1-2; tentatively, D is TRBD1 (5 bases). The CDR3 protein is CASSLNQGHGYTF. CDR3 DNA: TGTGCCAGCAGTTTAAACCAGGGCCATGGCTACACCTTC.